This T cell receptor beta chain emerged from a study of blood T cell repertoires in COVID-19. About the study: T cells, B-cell-depleted T cells, or PBMCs provided the cDNA or gDNA that served as material.

Germline loops: CDR1 ENHRY, CDR2 SYGVKD. The CDR3 covers 15 residues. V lost 6 bases and J lost 3; bases outside the gene matches: 7. Everyone who took part was 18 to 89 years old, and they came from about 23 US areas. Produced via immunoSEQ multiplex PCR; TCRdb's table is partial and in-frame only. The sample shows roughly 220,000 clones, around 88% of them seen only once. The chain is built from TRBV10-3 and TRBJ2-7; 11 bases are a match to TRBD2. The material sequenced was PBMCs or T cells enriched from blood (not recorded which). The TCR sequence derives from a woman aged 45-59 years with acute COVID-19. The CDR3, as DNA: TGTGCCATCAGGAGGCTAGCGGGAGGTCTCTACGAGCAGTACTTC. Protein: CAIRRLAGGLYEQYF.